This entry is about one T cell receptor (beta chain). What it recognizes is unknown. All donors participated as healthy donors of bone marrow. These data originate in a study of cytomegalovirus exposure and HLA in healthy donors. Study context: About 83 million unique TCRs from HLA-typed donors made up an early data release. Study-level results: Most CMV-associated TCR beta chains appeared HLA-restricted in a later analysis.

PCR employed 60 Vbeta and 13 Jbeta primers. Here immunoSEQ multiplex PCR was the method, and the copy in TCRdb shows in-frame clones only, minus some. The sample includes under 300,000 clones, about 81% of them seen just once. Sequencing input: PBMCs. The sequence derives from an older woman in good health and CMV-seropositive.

The CDR3 sequence: CASGLATDRHSGNTIYF. The CDR3 DNA sequence: TGTGCTAGTGGTTTGGCCACGGACAGACACTCTGGAAACACCATATATTTT. This sequence joins TRBV12-5 and TRBJ1-3; TRBD1 might be the D (6 bases). Germline V gene lookup returns CDR1 LGHNT and CDR2 FRNRAP. The CDR3 extends over 17 amino acids. The germline V and J ends were trimmed by 1 base and 0 bases, with 13 bases remaining between them.